The next 18 T cell receptor beta chains were all read from a single sample in a study of cytomegalovirus exposure and HLA in healthy donors. This PCR relied on a set of 60 Vbeta primers and 13 Jbeta primers. This table comes from immunoSEQ multiplex PCR, and its TCRdb copy is limited to in-frame clones, with some not included. The sample has over 150,000 clones, approximately 80% seen once. Source material: PBMCs. These receptors all come from a young man in good health and CMV-seronegative.

V gene TRBV19 combines with J gene TRBJ1-6, with 7 bases identical to TRBD1. The trim removed 3 bases at V and 9 bases at J, leaving 8 bases unmatched. The V gene's germline CDR1 is LNHDA and CDR2 SQIVND (reference sequence). The CDR3 is made up of 15 amino acids. CDR3 coding DNA: TGTGCCAGTAGTATCGAGGGCACAGGGGTTTCACCCCTCCACTTT. Translated, it gives CASSIEGTGVSPLHF.

The chain recombines TRBV7-9 with TRBJ2-7; TRBD2 agrees at 8 bases. The CDR3 is 16 amino acids. The J segment lost 0 bases and the V segment lost 4 bases, leaving 8 bases of the junction unmatched. The V gene's germline CDR1 is SEHNR and CDR2 FQNEAQ (reference sequence). CDR3 DNA: TGTGCCAGCAGCTCTCCGGGAGGGGTCGCCTCCTACGAGCAGTACTTC. Translating it yields CASSSPGGVASYEQYF.

This chain connects TRBV6-5 to TRBJ2-7, with 8 bases lining up with TRBD1. Germline lookup yields CDR1 MNHEY and CDR2 SVGAGI. The CDR3 runs to 15 residues. V was pared by 0 bases and J by 2 bases, with 3 bases of the junction left unmatched. The DNA for the CDR3 is TGTGCCAGCAGTTACTCCGGGACAGGAACCTACGAGCAGTACTTC. This sequence encodes CASSYSGTGTYEQYF.

The count of this clone is one. The chain combines TRBV11-3 with TRBJ2-3; TRBD2 might be the D (5 bases). CDR1 and CDR2 (germline): SGHNT, YENEEA. Trimming removed 2 bases from V and 3 bases from J, with 15 bases in between. This CDR3 has 16 amino acids. DNA for the CDR3: TGTGCCAGCAGCTTACGACGGGATTTTAGGACAGATACGCAGTATTTT. This encodes CASSLRRDFRTDTQYF.

The rearrangement uses TRBV7-9 and TRBJ1-1; tentative D call: TRBD1 (6 bases). CDR3 size: 16 residues. Germline loops: CDR1 SEHNR, CDR2 FQNEAQ (reference sequence). V shed 3 bases and J shed 0 bases, with 14 bases lying between them. This CDR3 reads CASSFRQGPLNTEAFF. CDR3 coding DNA: TGTGCCAGCAGCTTCCGGCAGGGGCCTTTGAACACTGAAGCTTTCTTT.

The CDR3 DNA is TGCGCCAGCAGCTTGGTGACAGGGGACGCCAAGACCCAGTACTTC. It encodes CASSLVTGDAKTQYF. The chain combines TRBV5-1 with TRBJ2-5, with 8 bases lining up with TRBD1. The germline V gene encodes CDR1 SGHRS and CDR2 YFSETQ. The trim removed 0 bases at V and 6 bases at J, leaving 7 bases unmatched. The CDR3 length is 15 residues.

The J gene is TRBJ2-1, the V gene TRBV18; TRBD1 aligns across 7 bases. The V gene end was trimmed by 5 bases and the J gene end by 4 bases; junction bases not matched to a gene: 5. This CDR3 contains 14 residues. Germline CDR1 KGHSH, CDR2 LQKENI. The DNA of the CDR3 is TGTGCCAGCTCAGGGACAGTAACTTACAATGAGCAGTTCTTC. Translation: CASSGTVTYNEQFF.

The sample holds one count of this clone. The chain employs TRBV5-4 and TRBJ2-5; D possibly corresponds to TRBD1 (5 bases). The CDR3 is 15 amino acids. Trimming stripped 5 bases from V and 2 bases from J, with 16 bases between. Looked up from germline, CDR1 is SGHNT and CDR2 is YYREEE (reference sequence). The CDR3 DNA follows: TGTGCCAGCAGTTCACGGACAAGGCCGCAAGAGACCCAGTACTTC. This sequence encodes CASSSRTRPQETQYF. The variable domain in full, completed from reference TRBV5-4 and TRBJ2-5, reads ETGVTQSPTHLIKTRGQQVTLRCSSQSGHNTVSWYQQALGQGPQFIFQYYREEENGRGNFPPRFSGLQFPNYSSELNVNALELDDSALYLCASSSRTRPQETQYFGPGTRLLVL.

V is TRBV7-9 and J is TRBJ2-3; 12 nucleotides agree with TRBD2. The CDR3 length is 17 residues. CDR1 is SEHNR and CDR2 is FQNEAQ in the germline V gene (reference sequence). V shed 5 bases, J shed 4 bases, and the junction held 10 bases outside the gene matches. The CDR3 sequence: CASSNPGLAGFADTQYF. Written as DNA, the CDR3 is TGTGCCAGCAGCAATCCGGGACTAGCGGGTTTTGCAGATACGCAGTATTTT.

The chain recombines TRBV27 with TRBJ1-1, with 8 bases fitting TRBD1. This CDR3 is 15 amino acids long. With V trimmed by 2 bases and J by 6 bases, 8 bases remained unmatched. Germline V gene data show CDR1 as MNHEY and CDR2 as SMNVEV (reference sequence). DNA for the CDR3: TGTGCCAGCAGTTTACCAGGGGGCCATAGCGCTGAAGCTTTCTTT. Its translation: CASSLPGGHSAEAFF.

V and J are TRBV20-1 and TRBJ2-7; tentative D call: TRBD2 (5 bases). Germline CDR1 DFQATT, CDR2 SNEGSKA (reference sequence). The CDR3 length is 11 residues. V was trimmed by 2 bases and J by 5 bases, leaving 7 bases between them. CDR3 sequence: CSARREHEQYF. The CDR3 DNA sequence: TGCAGTGCTAGAAGGGAGCACGAGCAGTACTTC.

The chain couples TRBV19 to TRBJ1-5, with TRBD1 as a possible D gene (6 bases). From germline, CDR1 is LNHDA and CDR2 SQIVND (reference sequence). V was trimmed by 1 base and J by 1 base, leaving 8 bases between them. The CDR3 covers 15 residues. CDR3 DNA: TGTGCCAGTAGTATAGGTAGGGGGAGCAATCAGCCCCAGCATTTT. Translation gives CASSIGRGSNQPQHF.

This chain connects TRBV7-3 to TRBJ1-6, with 9 positions matching TRBD1. The CDR3 sequence is 14 residues long. The junction had 2 bases not matched to a gene; V was cut back by 5 bases and J by 6 bases. The germline CDR1 and CDR2 sequences are SGHTA and FQGTGA. CDR3 DNA: TGTGCCAGCAGCCAGGACAGGGGTAATTCACCCCTCCACTTT. Protein: CASSQDRGNSPLHF.

V is TRBV5-5 and J is TRBJ1-5; 8 nucleotides line up with TRBD1. Trimming at V came to 2 bases and at J to 7 bases, leaving 8 bases not matched to a gene. This CDR3 is 15 amino acids long. Germline V lookup: CDR1 SGHKS, CDR2 YYEKEE (reference sequence). The CDR3 region has the DNA TGTGCCAGCAGCTTAGGGACAGGCGACTACCAGCCCCAGCATTTT. Protein product: CASSLGTGDYQPQHF.

Of note for this clone: Other DNA sequences in this sample translate to the same CDR3. The J gene is TRBJ2-7, the V gene TRBV11-2, with 11 bases aligning to TRBD1. Unmatched junction bases numbered 1, after V lost 3 bases and J lost 6 bases. From germline, CDR1 is SGHAT and CDR2 FQNNGV. The CDR3 is 13 residues long. CDR3 DNA sequence: TGTGCCAGCAGCTTGGACAGGGGGCGCGAGCAGTACTTC. Translation gives CASSLDRGREQYF.

This chain links TRBV5-3 with TRBJ2-1; 7 bases align to TRBD2. TRBV5-3 is annotated as an ORF whose role is uncertain. Germline trimming cut 2 bases from V and 4 bases from J; bases unmatched to any gene: 6. The CDR3 is 15 residues long. CDR3 sequence reads: CARSFGGRRYNEQFF. The CDR3 nucleotides read TGTGCCAGAAGCTTCGGCGGGAGAAGGTACAATGAGCAGTTCTTC.

The genes are TRBV9 and TRBJ2-1; 7 nucleotides align to TRBD1. Per the germline V gene, CDR1 is SGDLS and CDR2 is YYNGEE. J lost 2 bases, V lost 1 base, and 6 bases had no gene match. The CDR3 consists of 16 residues. The CDR3: CASSVSGQVPYNEQFF. The CDR3 coding sequence is TGTGCCAGCAGCGTAAGCGGACAGGTTCCCTACAATGAGCAGTTCTTC.

The V call is TRBV7-9, the J call TRBJ1-6; 8 bases match TRBD1. Trimming removed 5 bases from V and 9 bases from J; junction bases left unmatched: 9. The V gene's germline CDR1 is SEHNR and CDR2 FQNEAQ (reference sequence). This CDR3 is 15 amino acids long. CDR3 sequence: CASSPRATGGSPLHF. In nucleotides, the CDR3 is TGTGCCAGCAGCCCAAGGGCAACAGGGGGTTCACCCCTCCACTTT.